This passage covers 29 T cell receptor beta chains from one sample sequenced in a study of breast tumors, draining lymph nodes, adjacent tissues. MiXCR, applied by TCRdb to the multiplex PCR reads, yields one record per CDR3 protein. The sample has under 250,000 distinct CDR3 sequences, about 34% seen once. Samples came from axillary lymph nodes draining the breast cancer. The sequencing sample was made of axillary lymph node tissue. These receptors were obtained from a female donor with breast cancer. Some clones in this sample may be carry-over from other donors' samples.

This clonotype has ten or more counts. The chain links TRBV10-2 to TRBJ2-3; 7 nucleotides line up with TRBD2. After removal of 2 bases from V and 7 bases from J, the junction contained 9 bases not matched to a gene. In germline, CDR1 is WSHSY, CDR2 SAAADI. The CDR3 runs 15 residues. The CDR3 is CASSEGASGGHTQYF. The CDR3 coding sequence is TGCGCCAGCAGTGAGGGCGCTAGCGGAGGACATACGCAGTATTTT.

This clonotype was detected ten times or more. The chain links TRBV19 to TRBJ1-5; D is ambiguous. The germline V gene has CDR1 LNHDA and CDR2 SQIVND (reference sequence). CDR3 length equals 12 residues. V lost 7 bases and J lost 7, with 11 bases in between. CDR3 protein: CASTLAGQPQHF. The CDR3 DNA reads TGTGCCAGTACCCTCGCAGGCCAGCCCCAGCATTTT. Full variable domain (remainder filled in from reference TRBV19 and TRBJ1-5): DGGITQSPKYLFRKEGQNVTLSCEQNLNHDAMYWYRQDPGQGLRLIYYSQIVNDFQKGDIAEGYSVSREKKESFPLTVTSAQKNPTAFYLCASTLAGQPQHFGDGTRLSIL.

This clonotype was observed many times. The CDR3 loop is CASSFSTAYEQYF. CDR3 nucleotide sequence: TGTGCCAGCAGCTTCTCTACCGCCTACGAGCAGTACTTC. This chain connects TRBV11-2 to TRBJ2-7; D not resolved. Deletions cut 3 bases from V and 2 bases from J, with 8 bases between. Looked up from germline, CDR1 is SGHAT and CDR2 is FQNNGV. This CDR3 is 13 amino acids long.

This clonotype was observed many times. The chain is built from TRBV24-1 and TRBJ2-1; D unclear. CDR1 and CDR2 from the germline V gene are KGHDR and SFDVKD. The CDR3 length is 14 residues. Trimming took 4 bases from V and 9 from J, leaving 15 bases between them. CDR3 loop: CATSESGYTGEQFF. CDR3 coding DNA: TGTGCCACCAGTGAATCCGGGTACACTGGTGAGCAGTTCTTC.

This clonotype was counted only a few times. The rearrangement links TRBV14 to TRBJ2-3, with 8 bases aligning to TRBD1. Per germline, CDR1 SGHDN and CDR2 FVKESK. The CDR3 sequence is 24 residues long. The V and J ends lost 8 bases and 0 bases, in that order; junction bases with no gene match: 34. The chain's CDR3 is CASSPPGPDREFKREFWSTDTQYF. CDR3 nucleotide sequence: TGTGCCAGCTCACCACCAGGGCCGGACAGGGAGTTCAAGAGGGAATTTTGGAGCACAGATACGCAGTATTTT.

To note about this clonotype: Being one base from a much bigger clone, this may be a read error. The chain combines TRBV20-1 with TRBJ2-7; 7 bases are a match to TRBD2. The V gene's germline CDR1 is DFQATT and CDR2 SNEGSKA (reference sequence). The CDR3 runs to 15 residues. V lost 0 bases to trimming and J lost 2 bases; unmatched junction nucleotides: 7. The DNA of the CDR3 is TGCAGTGCTAGAGATACGGCAGCGGGAACCTACGAGCAGTACTTC. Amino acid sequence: CSARDTAAGTYEQYF.

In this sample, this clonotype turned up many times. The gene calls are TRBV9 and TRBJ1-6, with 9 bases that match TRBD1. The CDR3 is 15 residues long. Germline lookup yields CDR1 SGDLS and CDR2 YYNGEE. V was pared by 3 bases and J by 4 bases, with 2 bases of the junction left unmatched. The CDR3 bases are TGTGCCAGCAGCGAACAGGGGGCGTATAATTCACCCCTCCACTTT. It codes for CASSEQGAYNSPLHF.

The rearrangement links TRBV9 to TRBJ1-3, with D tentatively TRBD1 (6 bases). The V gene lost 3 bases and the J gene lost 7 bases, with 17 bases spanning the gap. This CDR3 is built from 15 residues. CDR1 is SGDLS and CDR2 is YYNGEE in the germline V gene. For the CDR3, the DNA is TGTGCCAGCAGCGCAGCGGGGGCACGGGATAACACCATATATTTT. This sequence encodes CASSAAGARDNTIYF. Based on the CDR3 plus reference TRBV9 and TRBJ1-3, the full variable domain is DSGVTQTPKHLITATGQRVTLRCSPRSGDLSVYWYQQSLDQGLQFLIQYYNGEERAKGNILERFSAQQFPDLHSELNLSSLELGDSALYFCASSAAGARDNTIYFGEGSWLTVV.

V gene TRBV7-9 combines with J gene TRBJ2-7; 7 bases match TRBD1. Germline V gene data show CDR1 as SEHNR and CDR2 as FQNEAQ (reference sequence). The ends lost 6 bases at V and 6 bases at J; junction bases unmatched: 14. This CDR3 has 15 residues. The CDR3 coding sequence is TGTGCCAGCAGTTCTGGACAGGTGAGGGGCCGCGAGCAGTACTTC. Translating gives CASSSGQVRGREQYF.

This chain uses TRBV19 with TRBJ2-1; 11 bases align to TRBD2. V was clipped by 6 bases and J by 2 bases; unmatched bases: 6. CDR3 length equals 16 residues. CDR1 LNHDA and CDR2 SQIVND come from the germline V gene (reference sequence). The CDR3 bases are TGTGCCAGTAGGACTAGCGGGACTAGGCCCTACAATGAGCAGTTCTTC. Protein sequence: CASRTSGTRPYNEQFF.

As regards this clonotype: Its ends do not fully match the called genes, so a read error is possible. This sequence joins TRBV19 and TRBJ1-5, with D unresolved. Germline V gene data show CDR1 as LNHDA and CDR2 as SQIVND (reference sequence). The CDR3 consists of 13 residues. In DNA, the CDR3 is TGTGCCAGTGGATTGGACGGCAATCAGTCCCAGCATTTT. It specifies CASGLDGNQSQHF. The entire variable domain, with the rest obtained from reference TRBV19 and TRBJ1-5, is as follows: DGGITQSPKYLFRKEGQNVTLSCEQNLNHDAMYWYRQDPGQGLRLIYYSQIVNDFQKGDIAEGYSVSREKKESFPLTVTSAQKNPTAFYLCASGLDGNQSQHFGDGTRLSIL.

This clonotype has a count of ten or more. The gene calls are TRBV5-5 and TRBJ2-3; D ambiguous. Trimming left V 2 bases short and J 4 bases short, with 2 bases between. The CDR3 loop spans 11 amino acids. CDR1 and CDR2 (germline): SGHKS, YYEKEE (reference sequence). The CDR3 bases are TGTGCCAGCAGCTTAGCAGATACGCAGTATTTT. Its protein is CASSLADTQYF.

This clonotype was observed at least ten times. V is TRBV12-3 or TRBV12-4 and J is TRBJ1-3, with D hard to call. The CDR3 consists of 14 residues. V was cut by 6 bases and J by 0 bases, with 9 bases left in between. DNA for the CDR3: TGTGCCAGCAGACACTTTAACTCTGGAAACACCATATATTTT. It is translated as CASRHFNSGNTIYF.

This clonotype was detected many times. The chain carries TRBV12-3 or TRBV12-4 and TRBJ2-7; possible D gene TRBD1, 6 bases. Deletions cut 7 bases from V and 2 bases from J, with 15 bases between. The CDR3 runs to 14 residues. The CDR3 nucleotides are TGTGCCAGCACCCGTCAGGGGTTTACCTACGAGCAGTACTTC. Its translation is CASTRQGFTYEQYF.

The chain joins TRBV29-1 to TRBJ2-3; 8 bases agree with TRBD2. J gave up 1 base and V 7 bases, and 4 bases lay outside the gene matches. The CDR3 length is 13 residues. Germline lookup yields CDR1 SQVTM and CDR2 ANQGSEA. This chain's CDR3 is CSALTSGTDTQYF. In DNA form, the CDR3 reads TGCAGCGCGTTGACTAGCGGCACAGATACGCAGTATTTT.

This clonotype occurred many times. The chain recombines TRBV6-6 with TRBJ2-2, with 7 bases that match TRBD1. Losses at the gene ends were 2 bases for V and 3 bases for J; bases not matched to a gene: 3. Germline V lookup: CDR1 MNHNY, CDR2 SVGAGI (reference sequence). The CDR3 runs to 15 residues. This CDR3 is CASSYAGGYTGELFF. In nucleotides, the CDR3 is TGTGCCAGCAGTTACGCAGGGGGTTACACCGGGGAGCTGTTTTTT.

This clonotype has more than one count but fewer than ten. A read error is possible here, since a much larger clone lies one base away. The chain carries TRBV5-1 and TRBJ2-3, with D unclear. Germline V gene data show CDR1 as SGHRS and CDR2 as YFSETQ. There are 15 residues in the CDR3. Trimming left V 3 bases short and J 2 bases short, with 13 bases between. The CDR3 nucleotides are TGCGCCAGCAGCTCGACACGGGCCGCCACAGATACGCAGTATTTT. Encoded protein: CASSSTRAATDTQYF.

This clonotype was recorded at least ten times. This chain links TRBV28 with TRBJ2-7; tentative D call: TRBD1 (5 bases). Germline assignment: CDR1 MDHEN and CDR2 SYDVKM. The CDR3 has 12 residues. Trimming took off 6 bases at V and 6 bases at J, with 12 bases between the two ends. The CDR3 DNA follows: TGTGCCAGCAGGCTTACAGGTTTCGAGCAGTACTTC. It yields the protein CASRLTGFEQYF.

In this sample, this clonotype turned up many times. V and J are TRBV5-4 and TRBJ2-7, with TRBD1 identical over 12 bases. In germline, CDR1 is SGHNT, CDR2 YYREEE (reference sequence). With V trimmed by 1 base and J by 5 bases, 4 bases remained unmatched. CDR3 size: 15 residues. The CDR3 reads CASSLPGQGAHEQYF. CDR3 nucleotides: TGTGCCAGCAGCTTGCCGGGACAGGGGGCCCACGAGCAGTACTTC.

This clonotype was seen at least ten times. The CDR3 nucleotides read TGTGCCAGCAGCCTCGGGAGGGCGTATGGCTACACCTTC. This gives the protein CASSLGRAYGYTF. The chain carries TRBV11-2 and TRBJ1-2; D gene unclear. The CDR3 is made up of 13 amino acids. Trimming took off 5 bases at V and 5 bases at J, with 12 bases between the two ends. Per germline, CDR1 SGHAT and CDR2 FQNNGV.

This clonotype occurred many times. CDR3: CSAQFGEQYF. The DNA for the CDR3 is TGCAGTGCTCAGTTCGGCGAGCAGTACTTC. The rearrangement uses TRBV20-1 and TRBJ2-7; D uncertain. The CDR3 is 10 residues long. The germline V gene has CDR1 DFQATT and CDR2 SNEGSKA (reference sequence). V was clipped by 5 bases and J by 6 bases, with 8 bases between them.

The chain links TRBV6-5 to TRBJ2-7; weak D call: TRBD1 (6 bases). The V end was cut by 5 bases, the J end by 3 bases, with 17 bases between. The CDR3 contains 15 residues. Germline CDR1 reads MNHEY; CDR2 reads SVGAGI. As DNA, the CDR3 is TGTGCCAGCAGTCACGCCAGGGGACCAATCTACGAGCAGTACTTC. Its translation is CASSHARGPIYEQYF.

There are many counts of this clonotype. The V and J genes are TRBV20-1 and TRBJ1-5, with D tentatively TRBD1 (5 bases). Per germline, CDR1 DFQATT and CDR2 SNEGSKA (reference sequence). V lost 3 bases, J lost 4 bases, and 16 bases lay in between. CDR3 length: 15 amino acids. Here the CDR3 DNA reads TGCAGTGCTAGCACATCAGGGAGACCTAATCAGCCCCAGCATTTT. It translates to CSASTSGRPNQPQHF.

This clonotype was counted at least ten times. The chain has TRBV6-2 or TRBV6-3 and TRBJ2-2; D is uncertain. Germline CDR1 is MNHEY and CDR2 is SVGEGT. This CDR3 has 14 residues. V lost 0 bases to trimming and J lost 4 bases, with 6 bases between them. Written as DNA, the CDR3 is TGTGCCAGCAGTTACTCCCAACTCACCGGGGAGCTGTTTTTT. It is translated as CASSYSQLTGELFF.

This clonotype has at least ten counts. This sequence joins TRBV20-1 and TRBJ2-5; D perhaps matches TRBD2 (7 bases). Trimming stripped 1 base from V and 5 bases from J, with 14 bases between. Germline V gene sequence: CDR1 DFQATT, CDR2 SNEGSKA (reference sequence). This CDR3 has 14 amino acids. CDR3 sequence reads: CSARAAGRGETQYF. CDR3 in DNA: TGCAGTGCTAGAGCCGCAGGGAGGGGGGAGACCCAGTACTTC.

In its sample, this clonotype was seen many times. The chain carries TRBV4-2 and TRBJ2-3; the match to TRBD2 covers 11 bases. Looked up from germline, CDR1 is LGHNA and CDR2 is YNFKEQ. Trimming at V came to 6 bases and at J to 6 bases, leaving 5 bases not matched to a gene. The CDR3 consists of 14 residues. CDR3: CASRLAGGPDTQYF. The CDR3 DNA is TGTGCCAGCAGGTTAGCGGGAGGGCCGGATACGCAGTATTTT.

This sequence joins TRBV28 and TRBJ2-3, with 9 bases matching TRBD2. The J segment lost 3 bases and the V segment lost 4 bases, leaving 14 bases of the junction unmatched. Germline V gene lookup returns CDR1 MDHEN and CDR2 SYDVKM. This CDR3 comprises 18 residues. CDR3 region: CASSYSAGGGMETDTQYF. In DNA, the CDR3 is TGTGCCAGCAGTTACTCAGCGGGAGGAGGTATGGAAACAGATACGCAGTATTTT.

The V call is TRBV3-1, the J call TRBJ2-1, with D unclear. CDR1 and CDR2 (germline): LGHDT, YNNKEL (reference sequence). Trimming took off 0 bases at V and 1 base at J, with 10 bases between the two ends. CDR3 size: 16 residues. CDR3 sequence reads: CASSQEGSLSYNEQFF. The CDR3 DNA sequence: TGTGCCAGCAGCCAAGAGGGATCGCTATCCTACAATGAGCAGTTCTTC.

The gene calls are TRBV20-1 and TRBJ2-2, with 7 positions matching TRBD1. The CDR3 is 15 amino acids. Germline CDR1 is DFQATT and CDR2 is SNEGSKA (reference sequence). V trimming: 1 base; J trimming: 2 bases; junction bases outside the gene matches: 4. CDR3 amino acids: CSARGRQGNTGELFF. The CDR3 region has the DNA TGCAGTGCTAGAGGGCGACAGGGTAACACCGGGGAGCTGTTTTTT.